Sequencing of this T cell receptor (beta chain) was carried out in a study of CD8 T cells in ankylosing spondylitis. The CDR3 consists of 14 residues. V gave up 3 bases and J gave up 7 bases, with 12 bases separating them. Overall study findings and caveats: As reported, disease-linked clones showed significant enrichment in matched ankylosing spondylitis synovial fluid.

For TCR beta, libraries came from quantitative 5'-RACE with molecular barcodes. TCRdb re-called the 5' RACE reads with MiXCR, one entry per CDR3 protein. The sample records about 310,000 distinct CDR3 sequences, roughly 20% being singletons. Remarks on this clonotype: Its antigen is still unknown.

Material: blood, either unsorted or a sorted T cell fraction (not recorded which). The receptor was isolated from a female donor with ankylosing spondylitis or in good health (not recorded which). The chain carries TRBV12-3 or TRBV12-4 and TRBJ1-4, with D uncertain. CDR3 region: CASSLSPAGEKLFF. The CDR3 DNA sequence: TGTGCCAGCAGTTTGAGCCCCGCTGGTGAAAAACTGTTTTTT.